What follows are 3 T cell receptor beta chains derived from one specimen sequenced in a study of cytomegalovirus exposure and HLA in healthy donors. The PCR made use of 60 Vbeta and 13 Jbeta primers. Profiling relied on immunoSEQ multiplex PCR, and the TCRdb table lists in-frame clones only, not all of them. The table records more than 85,000 clones, about 80% of them present only once. Input material: PBMCs. These receptors were obtained from a male donor in good health and CMV-seropositive.

V is TRBV29-1 and J is TRBJ1-2; TRBD1 matches at 8 bases. The CDR3 length is 14 residues. J was trimmed by 2 bases and V by 6 bases; bases with no gene match: 8. CDR1 is SQVTM and CDR2 is ANQGSEA in the germline V gene. The CDR3 region is CSVRQGPGNYGYTF. DNA for the CDR3: TGCAGCGTCAGACAGGGGCCGGGGAACTATGGCTACACCTTC.

The chain links TRBV5-4 to TRBJ2-2; D is unclear. The germline V gene has CDR1 SGHNT and CDR2 YYREEE (reference sequence). V was pared by 3 bases and J by 1 base, with 7 bases between. This CDR3 contains 14 residues. CDR3 nucleotides: TGTGCCAGCAGCTCGCGGCGGAACACCGGGGAGCTGTTTTTT. Translation: CASSSRRNTGELFF.

The V call is TRBV6-5, the J call TRBJ1-2; 9 bases line up with TRBD1. Germline values: CDR1 MNHEY, CDR2 SVGAGI. V lost 6 bases and J lost 2; bases outside the gene matches: 4. The CDR3 covers 14 residues. CDR3 DNA sequence: TGTGCCAGCAGGGGGGGACAGGGAAACTATGGCTACACCTTC. Translating gives CASRGGQGNYGYTF.